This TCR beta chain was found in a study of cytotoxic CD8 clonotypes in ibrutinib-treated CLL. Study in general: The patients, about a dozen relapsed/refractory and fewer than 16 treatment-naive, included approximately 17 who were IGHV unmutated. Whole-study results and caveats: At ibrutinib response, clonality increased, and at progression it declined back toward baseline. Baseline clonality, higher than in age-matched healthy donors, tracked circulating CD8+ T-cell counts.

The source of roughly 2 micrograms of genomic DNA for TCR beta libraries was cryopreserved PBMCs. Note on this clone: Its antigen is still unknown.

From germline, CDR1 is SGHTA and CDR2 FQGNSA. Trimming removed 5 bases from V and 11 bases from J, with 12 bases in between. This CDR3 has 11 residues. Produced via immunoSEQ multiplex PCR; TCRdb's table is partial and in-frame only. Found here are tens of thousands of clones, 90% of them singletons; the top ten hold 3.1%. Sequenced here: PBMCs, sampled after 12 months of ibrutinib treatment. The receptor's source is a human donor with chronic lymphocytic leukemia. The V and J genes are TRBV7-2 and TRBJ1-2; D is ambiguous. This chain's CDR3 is CASSPDIFYTF. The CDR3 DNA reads TGTGCCAGCAGCCCTGACATATTTTACACCTTC.